Below are 6 T cell receptor beta chains sequenced from a single sample in a study of blood T cell repertoires in COVID-19. Sequenced by immunoSEQ multiplex PCR; TCRdb stores in-frame clones only, minus some. The profile shows about 170,000 clones, just under 85% of them singletons. The sequenced sample was peripheral blood. The source is a woman aged 80 or over with COVID-19, enrolled during active disease.

This clone turned up a few times. V gene TRBV6-5 combines with J gene TRBJ2-6; D call uncertain. Germline V CDR1 and CDR2: MNHEY, SVGAGI. Trimming took 6 bases from V and 0 from J, leaving 9 bases between them. The CDR3 runs 15 residues. CDR3 DNA sequence: TGTGCCAGCAGGACAATGGCCTCTGGGGCCAACGTCCTGACTTTC. It translates to CASRTMASGANVLTF.

This chain links TRBV7-9 with TRBJ1-2, with 10 bases fitting TRBD1. Germline CDR1 and CDR2: SEHNR and FQNEAQ (reference sequence). This CDR3 comprises 13 residues. The V and J ends lost 5 bases and 4 bases, in that order; junction bases with no gene match: 1. CDR3 region: CASSRTGGYGYTF. CDR3 in DNA: TGTGCCAGCAGCCGGACAGGGGGCTATGGCTACACCTTC.

This rearrangement joins TRBV4-2 to TRBJ2-5; 7 nucleotides agree with TRBD1. The CDR3 is made up of 17 amino acids. V shed 3 bases, J shed 5 bases, and the junction held 15 bases outside the gene matches. Per germline, CDR1 LGHNA and CDR2 YNFKEQ. The CDR3 DNA sequence: TGTGCCAGCAGCCAGCTCTTGGGAAACAGGGGAATGGAGACCCAGTACTTC. This gives the protein CASSQLLGNRGMETQYF.

Points on this clone: The junction departs from germline at one end; a sequencing error may be responsible. The chain uses TRBV7-7 and TRBJ1-2, with 11 bases matching TRBD1. Germline V lookup: CDR1 SSHAT, CDR2 FNYEAQ (reference sequence). The CDR3 runs 17 residues. The CDR3 sequence is CASSSDRGQGLNYGYTF. CDR3 DNA sequence: TGTGCTAGCAGCTCGGACAGGGGGCAAGGTCTTAACTATGGCTACACCTTC.

The chain combines TRBV7-9 with TRBJ2-5, with unresolved D. Between the trimmed V and J ends, which lost 1 base and 9 bases, there was a span of 12 bases. The CDR3 contains 13 residues. Germline loops: CDR1 SEHNR, CDR2 FQNEAQ (reference sequence). CDR3 region: CASSLGALVAQYF. Written as DNA, the CDR3 is TGTGCCAGCAGCTTAGGGGCCCTGGTTGCCCAGTACTTC.

This clone showed up just a few times. This chain uses TRBV27 with TRBJ2-2; TRBD1 aligns across 7 bases. V trimming: 0 bases; J trimming: 4 bases; junction bases outside the gene matches: 8. Per the germline V gene, CDR1 is MNHEY and CDR2 is SMNVEV (reference sequence). The CDR3 extends over 17 amino acids. Written as DNA, the CDR3 is TGTGCCAGCAGTTTATCTTCGGGGACAGTGTTCACCGGGGAGCTGTTTTTT. It specifies CASSLSSGTVFTGELFF.